This T cell receptor (beta chain) was sequenced in a study of control samples from healthy donors and cancer patients. The repertoire was sequenced with immunoSEQ multiplex PCR; TCRdb's copy has only in-frame clones and lacks some. Of some 130,000 clones listed, roughly 90% are singletons. There are 20 residues in the CDR3. CDR1 and CDR2 (germline): MGHRA, YSYEKL. Trimming took 8 bases from V and 0 from J, leaving 30 bases between them. The TCR comes from a man younger than 30 in good health. The J gene is TRBJ2-3, the V gene TRBV4-1, with D possibly being TRBD1 (5 bases). Input material: blood. CDR3 in DNA: TGCGCCAGCGGCCTCCTTTACTTTTCAATTAGGGGCCGAAGCACAGATACGCAGTATTTT. Protein sequence: CASGLLYFSIRGRSTDTQYF.